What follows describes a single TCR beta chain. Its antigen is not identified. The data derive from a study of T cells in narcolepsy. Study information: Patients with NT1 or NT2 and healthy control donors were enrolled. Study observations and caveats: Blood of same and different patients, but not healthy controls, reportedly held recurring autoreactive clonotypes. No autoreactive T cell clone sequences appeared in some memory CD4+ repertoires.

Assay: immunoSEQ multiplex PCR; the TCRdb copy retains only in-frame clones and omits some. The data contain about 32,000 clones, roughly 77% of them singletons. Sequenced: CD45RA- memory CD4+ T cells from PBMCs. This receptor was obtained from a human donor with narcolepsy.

CDR3 nucleotide sequence: TGTGCCAGCAGCTTAGAGCCGGGATCGAGGGGGACCCAGTACTTC. Amino acid sequence: CASSLEPGSRGTQYF. The V call is TRBV11-2, the J call TRBJ2-5; D could derive from TRBD1 or TRBD2 (5 bases each). The CDR3 has 15 amino acids. Trimming took off 0 bases at V and 7 bases at J, with 15 bases between the two ends. Germline assignment: CDR1 SGHAT and CDR2 FQNNGV.